The text below deals with one T cell receptor beta chain. Profiling relied on immunoSEQ multiplex PCR, and the TCRdb table lists in-frame clones only, not all of them. Of roughly 100,000 clones in the sample, 85% to 95% were seen once. This specimen comes from a study of OX40 agonist ivuxolimab in advanced cancers. V was clipped by 1 base and J by 4 bases; unmatched bases: 5. The V gene's germline CDR1 is SQVTM and CDR2 ANQGSEA. CDR3 length: 15 amino acids. The chain couples TRBV29-1 to TRBJ2-1; the match to TRBD2 covers 9 bases. This TCR derives from an adult with an advanced solid tumor such as melanoma, head and neck, liver or kidney cancer. Source: CD4+ or CD8+ T cells sorted from blood, taken in a trial of the OX40 agonist ivuxolimab. For the CDR3, the DNA is TGCAGCGTTGAAGGGGTTCTAGCGGGATACAATGAGCAGTTCTTC. Translated, it gives CSVEGVLAGYNEQFF.